The TCR beta chain under discussion was sequenced for a study of cytomegalovirus exposure and HLA in healthy donors. Use of 60 Vbeta and 13 Jbeta primers characterized the PCR. The table came from immunoSEQ multiplex PCR; TCRdb's copy has only in-frame clones and leaves some out. Its table records under 250,000 clones. Between the trimmed V and J ends, which lost 5 bases and 8 bases, there was a span of 16 bases. Germline V gene lookup returns CDR1 LNHDA and CDR2 SQIVND (reference sequence). This CDR3 region has 15 residues. The J gene is TRBJ1-6, the V gene TRBV19; the D gene is possibly TRBD1 (6 bases). The sequence was collected from a girl aged 2 to 9 in good health and CMV-seropositive. The sequenced material came from PBMCs. The CDR3 region has the DNA TGTGCCAGTAGTCCCGACAGGCTCATTTATTCACCCCTCCACTTT. Residues: CASSPDRLIYSPLHF.